This T cell receptor (beta chain) was profiled in a study of T cell responses to AZD1222 COVID-19 vaccine. The V gene's germline CDR1 is MNHEY and CDR2 SVGAGI. This CDR3 is 12 amino acids long. Trimming took 6 bases from V and 7 from J; bases not matched to a gene: 2. Repertoires were generated with immunoSEQ multiplex PCR, while TCRdb's copy carries only in-frame clones and drops some. This repertoire shows 15,000 or so clones, around 89% found once; its top ten account for about 3%. General study results and limits: Among vaccine-associated CD4 TCRs, coverage spanned spike, with dominance at 160-218 and 743-854. Donors were chiefly white British, with a greater number of females, and clonal diversity was perhaps underestimated. Targeting of unmutated variant regions was reportedly seen in nearly half of spike-specific TCRs. Following two doses of AZD1222, Spike-specific TCR breadth and depth rose.

Points on this clone: Its target is unknown.

The chain is built from TRBV6-5 and TRBJ2-3; 9 bases line up with TRBD2. This TCR derives from an adult who received the AZD1222 COVID-19 vaccine. The material sequenced was peripheral blood, taken 28 days after the second AZD1222 dose. The CDR3 nucleotides are TGTGCCAGCAGCCTAGCGGGGTATACGCAGTATTTT. Its protein is CASSLAGYTQYF.